These T cell receptor beta chains were read from a single sample in a study of shared clonotypes between healthy human individuals. Method: immunoSEQ multiplex PCR; TCRdb's copy keeps in-frame clones and lacks some. The sample lists 2,500,000 or so clones; more than 90% were seen once. The sequenced material came from naive CD4+ T cells sorted from blood. Receptor source: a man younger than 35 in good health. Each CDR3 is given with its conserved first and last residue. D genes are given only for firm matches. A row's size may be missing; if present it is once, few, many or a size class.

v_call: TRBV6-1
j_call: TRBJ2-1
d_call: -
clone_size: -
cdr3_aa: CASSEGGADSYNEQFF
cdr3_nt: TGTGCCAGCAGTGAGGGGGGGGCAGACTCCTACAATGAGCAGTTCTTC

v_call: TRBV9
j_call: TRBJ1-2
d_call: -
clone_size: few
cdr3_aa: CASSVLAGPDGYTF
cdr3_nt: TGTGCCAGCAGCGTACTGGCAGGGCCTGATGGCTACACCTTC

v_call: TRBV5-4
j_call: TRBJ1-6
d_call: -
clone_size: few
cdr3_aa: CASSSLEGRTLHF
cdr3_nt: TGTGCCAGCAGCTCCCTCGAGGGACGCACCCTCCACTTT

v_call: TRBV25-1
j_call: TRBJ1-1
d_call: -
clone_size: -
cdr3_aa: CASRQREVQAEAFF
cdr3_nt: TGTGCCAGCCGACAACGGGAGGTACAGGCTGAAGCTTTCTTT

v_call: TRBV6-5
j_call: TRBJ1-2
d_call: TRBD1
clone_size: -
cdr3_aa: CASSSVPGQGNGGYTF
cdr3_nt: TGTGCCAGCAGTTCCGTCCCGGGACAGGGTAACGGCGGCTACACCTTC

v_call: TRBV28
j_call: TRBJ2-1
d_call: -
clone_size: once
cdr3_aa: CASSPPLGLTGNEQFF
cdr3_nt: TGTGCCAGCAGCCCCCCCCTGGGACTTACGGGTAATGAGCAGTTCTTC

v_call: TRBV7-3
j_call: TRBJ2-1
d_call: -
clone_size: -
cdr3_aa: CASSLTGGLQFF
cdr3_nt: TGTGCCAGCAGCTTAACTGGGGGCCTCCAGTTCTTC

v_call: TRBV6-1
j_call: TRBJ1-6
d_call: -
clone_size: -
cdr3_aa: CASSEQYNSPLHF
cdr3_nt: TGTGCCAGCAGTGAACAGTATAATTCACCCCTCCACTTT

v_call: TRBV7-8
j_call: TRBJ2-6
d_call: -
clone_size: once
cdr3_aa: CASSLEGSGANVLTF
cdr3_nt: TGTGCCAGCAGCTTAGAAGGTTCCGGGGCCAACGTCCTGACTTTC

v_call: TRBV7-3
j_call: TRBJ2-4
d_call: TRBD1
clone_size: -
cdr3_aa: CASSSGQGDIQYF
cdr3_nt: TGTGCCAGCAGCTCGGGACAGGGGGACATTCAGTACTTC

v_call: TRBV5-4
j_call: TRBJ2-7
d_call: TRBD2
clone_size: -
cdr3_aa: CASSLAVTSEKISYEQYF
cdr3_nt: TGTGCCAGCAGCTTGGCCGTGACTAGCGAGAAAATTTCCTACGAGCAGTACTTC

v_call: TRBV28
j_call: TRBJ1-4
d_call: TRBD1
clone_size: -
cdr3_aa: CASSFQGQAIATNEKLFF
cdr3_nt: TGTGCCAGCAGTTTCCAAGGACAGGCCATTGCAACTAATGAAAAACTGTTTTTT

v_call: TRBV5-6
j_call: TRBJ2-5
d_call: TRBD1
clone_size: -
cdr3_aa: CASSWGQGAQETQYF
cdr3_nt: TGTGCCAGCAGCTGGGGACAGGGGGCCCAAGAGACCCAGTACTTC

v_call: TRBV5-1
j_call: TRBJ2-5
d_call: -
clone_size: -
cdr3_aa: CASSRQADQETQYF
cdr3_nt: TGCGCCAGCAGCCGACAGGCCGACCAAGAGACCCAGTACTTC

v_call: TRBV5-1
j_call: TRBJ2-2
d_call: -
clone_size: -
cdr3_aa: CASSFWGSGELFF
cdr3_nt: TGCGCCAGCAGCTTCTGGGGCTCCGGGGAGCTGTTTTTT

v_call: TRBV6-1
j_call: TRBJ2-3
d_call: -
clone_size: -
cdr3_aa: CASSEPGGSTDTQYF
cdr3_nt: TGTGCCAGCAGTGAGCCCGGCGGAAGCACAGATACGCAGTATTTT

v_call: TRBV19
j_call: TRBJ2-2
d_call: -
clone_size: -
cdr3_aa: CASSIDMRGTGELFF
cdr3_nt: TGTGCCAGTAGTATAGATATGAGGGGCACCGGGGAGCTGTTTTTT

v_call: TRBV5-3
j_call: TRBJ2-6
d_call: TRBD1
clone_size: -
cdr3_aa: CARSLNRPDRVLAGANVLTF
cdr3_nt: TGTGCCAGAAGCTTGAATAGGCCGGACAGGGTATTGGCTGGGGCCAACGTCCTGACTTTC

v_call: TRBV9
j_call: TRBJ2-2
d_call: -
clone_size: -
cdr3_aa: CASSVGHGTGELFF
cdr3_nt: TGTGCCAGCAGCGTAGGTCACGGAACCGGGGAGCTGTTTTTT

v_call: TRBV10-3
j_call: TRBJ2-2
d_call: -
clone_size: once
cdr3_aa: CAISPGTGNTGELFF
cdr3_nt: TGTGCCATCAGTCCCGGGACGGGGAACACCGGGGAGCTGTTTTTT

v_call: TRBV2
j_call: TRBJ2-2
d_call: -
clone_size: -
cdr3_aa: CASSRQANTGELFF
cdr3_nt: TGTGCCAGCAGTAGGCAGGCGAACACCGGGGAGCTGTTTTTT

v_call: TRBV6-5
j_call: TRBJ2-7
d_call: -
clone_size: -
cdr3_aa: CAIQPGLNLYEQYF
cdr3_nt: TGTGCCATCCAACCGGGACTGAATCTATACGAGCAGTACTTC

v_call: TRBV29-1
j_call: TRBJ2-2
d_call: -
clone_size: -
cdr3_aa: CSAQGTYTGELFF
cdr3_nt: TGCAGCGCCCAAGGGACCTACACCGGGGAGCTGTTTTTT

v_call: TRBV27
j_call: TRBJ1-2
d_call: -
clone_size: -
cdr3_aa: CASSPTNYGYTF
cdr3_nt: TGTGCCAGCAGCCCGACTAACTATGGCTACACCTTC

v_call: TRBV18
j_call: TRBJ1-6
d_call: -
clone_size: once
cdr3_aa: CASSQRPADNSPLHF
cdr3_nt: TGTGCCAGCTCACAACGACCAGCAGATAATTCACCCCTCCACTTT

v_call: TRBV7-9
j_call: TRBJ1-3
d_call: -
clone_size: -
cdr3_aa: CASSFGGGSGNTIYF
cdr3_nt: TGTGCCAGCAGCTTCGGAGGGGGCTCTGGAAACACCATATATTTT

v_call: TRBV6-5
j_call: TRBJ2-7
d_call: TRBD2
clone_size: -
cdr3_aa: CASSPGLAASYEQYF
cdr3_nt: TGTGCCAGCAGTCCCGGACTAGCGGCATCCTACGAGCAGTACTTC

v_call: TRBV27
j_call: TRBJ1-2
d_call: -
clone_size: -
cdr3_aa: CASSFQGGPDVYGYTF
cdr3_nt: TGTGCCAGCAGTTTTCAAGGGGGTCCGGATGTTTATGGCTACACCTTC

v_call: TRBV11-2
j_call: TRBJ1-1
d_call: -
clone_size: -
cdr3_aa: CASSPQGNTEAFF
cdr3_nt: TGTGCCAGCAGCCCCCAGGGGAACACTGAAGCTTTCTTT

v_call: TRBV6-1
j_call: TRBJ2-1
d_call: -
clone_size: -
cdr3_aa: CASSPTVSYNEQFF
cdr3_nt: TGTGCCAGCTCCCCTACCGTCTCCTACAATGAGCAGTTCTTC

v_call: TRBV1
j_call: TRBJ2-2
d_call: -
clone_size: -
cdr3_aa: CTSSRAGSNTGELFF
cdr3_nt: TGCACCAGCTCCCGGGCGGGATCGAACACCGGGGAGCTGTTTTTT

v_call: TRBV2
j_call: TRBJ1-6
d_call: -
clone_size: few
cdr3_aa: CASSVGGQGSPLHF
cdr3_nt: TGTGCCAGCAGTGTCGGGGGGCAGGGTTCACCCCTCCACTTT

v_call: TRBV18
j_call: TRBJ2-7
d_call: -
clone_size: -
cdr3_aa: CASSQEAYEQYF
cdr3_nt: TGTGCCAGCTCACAAGAGGCCTACGAGCAGTACTTC